The 24 T cell receptor beta chains below come from one sample, sequenced in a study of blood T cell repertoires in COVID-19. Using immunoSEQ multiplex PCR, the repertoire was profiled, and TCRdb retains in-frame clones only, with some absent. Of more than 140,000 clones listed, around nine tenths are singletons. Source material: peripheral blood. These receptor sequences come from a woman aged 55-69 years with acute or convalescent COVID-19.

This chain uses TRBV2 with TRBJ2-3; TRBD1 matches 10 bases. J lost 4 bases, V lost 4 bases, and 5 bases had no gene match. The CDR3 length is 15 residues. CDR1 is SNHLY and CDR2 is FYNNEI in the germline V gene. The CDR3 nucleotides read TGTGCCAGCAGTGGGGGACAGGGGTGGGCAGATACGCAGTATTTT. Translating it yields CASSGGQGWADTQYF.

The chain links TRBV19 to TRBJ1-5; a weak D match, TRBD1 (5 bases). This CDR3 is 16 amino acids long. CDR1 is LNHDA, CDR2 SQIVND, per germline (reference sequence). V dropped 4 bases and J dropped 3 bases, with 16 bases sitting between them. The chain's CDR3 is CASSRPAAGNNQPQHF. CDR3 DNA: TGTGCCAGTAGTAGGCCCGCGGCAGGGAACAATCAGCCCCAGCATTTT. Full variable domain (remainder filled in from reference TRBV19 and TRBJ1-5): DGGITQSPKYLFRKEGQNVTLSCEQNLNHDAMYWYRQDPGQGLRLIYYSQIVNDFQKGDIAEGYSVSREKKESFPLTVTSAQKNPTAFYLCASSRPAAGNNQPQHFGDGTRLSIL.

The CDR3 sequence: CASSPGHQSPVYEQYF. DNA for the CDR3: TGTGCCAGCAGTCCGGGACACCAGTCCCCAGTCTACGAGCAGTACTTC. The chain joins TRBV27 to TRBJ2-7, with a weak D call TRBD1 (6 bases). There are 16 residues in the CDR3. Trimming removed 5 bases at V and 3 bases at J, with 20 bases between. The germline V gene encodes CDR1 MNHEY and CDR2 SMNVEV (reference sequence).

The chain links TRBV18 to TRBJ2-1; maybe TRBD2 (5 bases). This CDR3 is built from 14 residues. V dropped 2 bases and J dropped 5 bases, with 10 bases sitting between them. Germline CDR1 reads KGHSH; CDR2 reads LQKENI. In nucleotides, the CDR3 is TGTGCCAGCTCACCAAGGCGGGTGGACAATGAGCAGTTCTTC. Encoded protein: CASSPRRVDNEQFF.

This chain links TRBV6-6 with TRBJ1-5; D is uncertain. This CDR3 comprises 14 residues. Germline lookup yields CDR1 MNHNY and CDR2 SVGAGI (reference sequence). With 4 bases removed from V and 6 bases from J, the gap between germline ends came to 13 bases. The CDR3 loop reads CASSSQSTSQPQHF. For the CDR3, the DNA is TGTGCCAGCAGTTCCCAGTCAACAAGTCAGCCCCAGCATTTT.

CDR3 protein: CASSQGQGRWGGNEQFF. The CDR3 DNA sequence: TGTGCCAGCAGTCAGGGACAGGGAAGGTGGGGGGGCAATGAGCAGTTCTTC. The chain uses TRBV6-2 or TRBV6-3 and TRBJ2-1; 9 nucleotides match TRBD1. CDR3 length: 17 residues. Per the germline V gene, CDR1 is MNHEY and CDR2 is SVGEGT. J was trimmed by 6 bases and V by 5 bases; bases with no gene match: 14.

The V and J genes are TRBV5-1 and TRBJ1-2; possible D gene TRBD1, 5 bases. CDR3 length: 13 residues. The V and J ends lost 1 base and 3 bases respectively, with 7 bases between them. In germline, CDR1 is SGHRS, CDR2 YFSETQ. CDR3 bases: TGCGCCAGCAGCTTGTGGGGGGACTATGGCTACACCTTC. Its translation: CASSLWGDYGYTF.

CDR3 amino acids: CASSQKRRGGQTDTQYF. DNA of the CDR3: TGTGCCAGCAGCCAAAAAAGGCGGGGGGGCCAGACAGATACGCAGTATTTT. V and J are TRBV14 and TRBJ2-3; 9 bases line up with TRBD2. There are 17 residues in the CDR3. V lost 2 bases, J lost 3 bases, and 9 bases stayed unmatched. Germline V CDR1 and CDR2: SGHDN, FVKESK. The whole variable domain, remainder taken from reference TRBV14 and TRBJ2-3, is EAGVTQFPSHSVIEKGQTVTLRCDPISGHDNLYWYRRVMGKEIKFLLHFVKESKQDESGMPNNRFLAERTGGTYSTLKVQPAELEDSGVYFCASSQKRRGGQTDTQYFGPGTRLTVL.

The rearrangement uses TRBV5-1 and TRBJ2-1; D unresolved. CDR1 and CDR2 (germline): SGHRS, YFSETQ. V shed 10 bases and J shed 0 bases, with 11 bases lying between them. The CDR3 spans 13 residues. The DNA for the CDR3 is TGCGCCTCTCACGTGAGCTCCTACAATGAGCAGTTCTTC. Its protein is CASHVSSYNEQFF.

V and J are TRBV4-3 and TRBJ1-1; a possible D gene is TRBD1 (6 bases). Germline V gene sequence: CDR1 LGHNA, CDR2 YSLEER. Deletions cut 0 bases from V and 4 bases from J, with 15 bases between. The CDR3 has 16 residues. In DNA form, the CDR3 reads TGCGCCAGCAGCCAAGATGGGGGGGCTTGGAGCACTGAAGCTTTCTTT. It is translated as CASSQDGGAWSTEAFF.

The chain combines TRBV10-3 with TRBJ2-7; tentatively, D is TRBD1 (5 bases). The CDR3 spans 18 residues. In germline, CDR1 is ENHRY, CDR2 SYGVKD. The ends were cut back, 3 bases at V and 3 bases at J, with 24 bases in the middle. DNA for the CDR3: TGTGCCATCAGTGACCCCTTGGACATCCTCGGGTCCTTCTACGAGCAGTACTTC. It translates to CAISDPLDILGSFYEQYF.

The CDR3 coding sequence is TGTGCCTGGAGTCCCGAGGGTGGACAGAATCAGCCCCAGCATTTT. Translating it yields CAWSPEGGQNQPQHF. The chain links TRBV30 to TRBJ1-5; tentative D call: TRBD1 (6 bases). The ends were cut back, 2 bases at V and 4 bases at J, with 15 bases in the middle. Per the germline V gene, CDR1 is GTSNPN and CDR2 is SVGIG (reference sequence). This CDR3 spans 15 amino acids.

The chain couples TRBV29-1 to TRBJ2-1, with 10 bases identical to TRBD2. This CDR3 has 12 residues. The germline V gene has CDR1 SQVTM and CDR2 ANQGSEA. CDR3 nucleotides: TGCAGTGGAATGGGTAGCGGGGGGCAGGAGTTCTTC. This gives the protein CSGMGSGGQEFF.

The chain recombines TRBV5-4 with TRBJ2-5, with TRBD2 as a possible D gene (6 bases). V lost 4 bases and J lost 5, with 18 bases in between. The germline gives CDR1 SGHNT, CDR2 YYREEE (reference sequence). The CDR3 is 15 amino acids. The CDR3 sequence: CASSPPIGGRETQYF. DNA of the CDR3: TGTGCCAGCAGCCCCCCTATCGGGGGTCGGGAGACCCAGTACTTC.

The rearrangement joins TRBV9 to TRBJ1-5; the match to TRBD1 covers 7 bases. The germline V gene has CDR1 SGDLS and CDR2 YYNGEE. The CDR3 runs 15 residues. Trimming cost V 2 bases and J 4 bases; bases outside gene matches: 6. The CDR3 DNA reads TGTGCCAGCAGCGTTACAGGGGCCCTAAATCAGCCCCAGCATTTT. Its protein product is CASSVTGALNQPQHF.

The chain couples TRBV7-9 to TRBJ2-1; 7 bases line up with TRBD2. CDR1 and CDR2 from the germline V gene are SEHNR and FQNEAQ (reference sequence). The junction had 9 bases not matched to a gene; V was cut back by 6 bases and J by 7 bases. This CDR3 spans 14 amino acids. CDR3 sequence reads: CASSSRGEGNEQFF. The CDR3 DNA follows: TGTGCCAGCAGTTCCCGGGGGGAGGGGAATGAGCAGTTCTTC.

The sample holds one count of this clone. V usage is TRBV7-2 and J usage is TRBJ1-2; D not certain. The CDR3 runs to 13 residues. Per the germline V gene, CDR1 is SGHTA and CDR2 is FQGNSA. V was shortened by 6 bases and J by 6 bases, with 14 bases between the two germline ends. The CDR3 reads CASRLVGSDGYTF. DNA for the CDR3: TGTGCCAGCAGACTCGTAGGGAGTGATGGCTACACCTTC.

V is TRBV7-6 and J is TRBJ1-2; TRBD1 aligns across 7 bases. Germline CDR1 SGHVS, CDR2 FNYEAQ. The V segment lost 1 base and the J segment 4 bases; nucleotides outside the gene matches: 3. The CDR3 is 14 amino acids. The CDR3 region has the DNA TGTGCCAGCAGCTTAGGGGACAGTCCCTATGGCTACACCTTC. It specifies CASSLGDSPYGYTF.

The chain employs TRBV18 and TRBJ1-4, with D possibly TRBD1 on 5 matching bases. The V end was cut by 5 bases, the J end by 4 bases, with 17 bases between. CDR1 is KGHSH and CDR2 is LQKENI in the germline V gene. This CDR3 is 16 amino acids long. The CDR3 loop is CASSGPGTGYNEKLFF. CDR3 nucleotide sequence: TGTGCCAGCTCAGGACCGGGGACTGGCTATAATGAAAAACTGTTTTTT. The full variable domain, with the rest looked up from reference TRBV18 and TRBJ1-4, is NAGVMQNPRHLVRRRGQEARLRCSPMKGHSHVYWYRQLPEEGLKFMVYLQKENIIDESGMPKERFSAEFPKEGPSILRIQQVVRGDSAAYFCASSGPGTGYNEKLFFGSGTQLSVL.

This chain connects TRBV7-9 to TRBJ1-1, with TRBD1 as a possible D gene (6 bases). Per germline, CDR1 SEHNR and CDR2 FQNEAQ (reference sequence). The CDR3 has 13 amino acids. V gave up 2 bases and J gave up 5 bases, with 9 bases separating them. Here the CDR3 reads CASSLHGQTEAFF. The DNA for the CDR3 is TGTGCCAGCAGCTTACACGGACAGACTGAAGCTTTCTTT.

This CDR3 reads CASSGVGLGVTQPQHF. The CDR3 DNA reads as TGTGCCAGCAGCGGCGTGGGGCTCGGTGTTACTCAGCCCCAGCATTTT. This chain uses TRBV7-3 with TRBJ1-5, with D possibly TRBD1 on 5 matching bases. Trimming stripped 5 bases from V and 6 bases from J, with 20 bases between. In germline, CDR1 is SGHTA, CDR2 FQGTGA. The CDR3 totals 16 residues.

The chain combines TRBV6-5 with TRBJ1-1; D call uncertain. V shed 2 bases and J shed 6 bases, with 7 bases lying between them. The CDR3 extends over 12 amino acids. CDR1 is MNHEY, CDR2 SVGAGI, per germline. CDR3 DNA: TGTGCCAGCAGTTACCGCGGGTCTGAAGCTTTCTTT. Translating it yields CASSYRGSEAFF.

V and J are TRBV30 and TRBJ1-1, with D hard to call. The CDR3 is 13 residues long. Per the germline V gene, CDR1 is GTSNPN and CDR2 is SVGIG (reference sequence). V lost 2 bases and J 0 bases, leaving 7 bases between the germline ends. CDR3: CAWSRTVNTEAFF. The DNA for the CDR3 is TGTGCCTGGAGTCGCACAGTGAACACTGAAGCTTTCTTT.

This sequence joins TRBV6-1 and TRBJ1-5, with D maybe TRBD1 (6 bases). The germline gives CDR1 MNHNS, CDR2 SASEGT. This CDR3 region has 14 residues. V lost 1 base and J lost 4, with 8 bases in between. CDR3 amino acids: CASSEGQVNQPQHF. As DNA, the CDR3 is TGTGCCAGCAGTGAAGGACAGGTAAATCAGCCCCAGCATTTT.